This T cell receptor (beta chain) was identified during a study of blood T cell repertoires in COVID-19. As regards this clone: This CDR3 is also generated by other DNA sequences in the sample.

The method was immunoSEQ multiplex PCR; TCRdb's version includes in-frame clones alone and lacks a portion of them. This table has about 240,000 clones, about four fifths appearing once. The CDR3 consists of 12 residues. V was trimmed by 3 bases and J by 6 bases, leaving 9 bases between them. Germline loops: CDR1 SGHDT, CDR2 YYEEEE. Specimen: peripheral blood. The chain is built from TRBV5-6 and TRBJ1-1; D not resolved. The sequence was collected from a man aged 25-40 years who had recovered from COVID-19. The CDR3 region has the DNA TGTGCCAGCAGCTCAGGTGGCCCTGAAGCTTTCTTT. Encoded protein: CASSSGGPEAFF.